The 32 T cell receptor beta chains in this list originate from one sample, sequenced in a study of control samples from healthy donors and cancer patients. Method: immunoSEQ multiplex PCR; TCRdb's copy keeps in-frame clones and lacks some. The sample holds about 100,000 clones, roughly 87% seen once. Sequenced input: blood. Every receptor here comes from a woman in her forties or fifties in good health.

V is TRBV7-9 and J is TRBJ1-5; TRBD1 matches 12 bases. The CDR3 length is 18 residues. After removal of 8 bases from V and 2 bases from J, the junction contained 13 bases not matched to a gene. Germline V gives CDR1 SEHNR, CDR2 FQNEAQ (reference sequence). The DNA of the CDR3 is TGTGCCAGCTCCGCCGGGACAGGGGGCCCGGGGGGCAATCAGCCCCAGCATTTT. Encoded protein: CASSAGTGGPGGNQPQHF. Full variable domain (remainder filled in from reference TRBV7-9 and TRBJ1-5): DTGVSQNPRHKITKRGQNVTFRCDPISEHNRLYWYRQTLGQGPEFLTYFQNEAQLEKSRLLSDRFSAERPKGSFSTLEIQRTEQGDSAMYLCASSAGTGGPGGNQPQHFGDGTRLSIL.

The chain carries TRBV3-1 (or the pseudogene TRBV3-2) and TRBJ1-1; possible D gene TRBD1, 5 bases. Germline V gene sequence: CDR1 LGHDT, CDR2 YNNKEL (reference sequence). This CDR3 comprises 14 residues. V lost 4 bases and J lost 6, with 15 bases in between. CDR3 in amino acids: CASSRGSKVAEAFF. CDR3 DNA: TGTGCCAGCAGCCGGGGCAGTAAAGTCGCTGAAGCTTTCTTT.

The V call is TRBV6-1, the J call TRBJ1-1; D not certain. This CDR3 is 12 amino acids long. The V end lost 0 bases, the J end lost 14 bases, and 13 bases lay between the germline ends. Germline assignment: CDR1 MNHNS and CDR2 SASEGT. The CDR3 DNA sequence: TGTGCCAGCAGTGAAGCAGGCGGCCCGGGCTTCTTT. Translation: CASSEAGGPGFF.

V usage is TRBV28 and J usage is TRBJ2-5; unclear D gene. The CDR3 runs to 13 residues. V dropped 4 bases and J dropped 1 base, with 7 bases sitting between them. CDR1 and CDR2 (germline): MDHEN, SYDVKM. The CDR3 DNA follows: TGTGCCAGCAGTTCGTTCGGCCAAGAGACCCAGTACTTC. Protein sequence: CASSSFGQETQYF.

The gene calls are TRBV6-5 and TRBJ2-5; D may be TRBD1 (5 bases). CDR3 length: 14 residues. The V gene lost 6 bases and the J gene lost 5 bases, with 16 bases spanning the gap. The germline V gene has CDR1 MNHEY and CDR2 SVGAGI. The chain's CDR3 is CASSSTEISETQYF. DNA for the CDR3: TGTGCCAGCAGCTCGACAGAAATATCGGAGACCCAGTACTTC.

The V and J genes are TRBV10-1 and TRBJ2-3, with TRBD2 matching over 9 bases. V trimming: 4 bases; J trimming: 2 bases; junction bases outside the gene matches: 13. Germline lookup yields CDR1 WNHNN and CDR2 SYGVQD (reference sequence). CDR3 length: 18 amino acids. In nucleotides, the CDR3 is TGCGCCAGCAGTGGGCTAGCGGGGACGAAACCTTCCACAGATACGCAGTATTTT. Protein product: CASSGLAGTKPSTDTQYF.

J is TRBJ1-4 and V is TRBV27, with D perhaps TRBD1 (5 bases). CDR1 and CDR2 (germline): MNHEY, SMNVEV (reference sequence). Trimming removed 3 bases from V and 8 bases from J, with 13 bases in between. This CDR3 has 14 residues. The CDR3 nucleotides are TGTGCCAGCAGTTTTAGGTCAGGGTTCGAAAAACTGTTTTTT. Its translation: CASSFRSGFEKLFF.

The CDR3, as DNA: TGCAGCGGAACCGGGACAGGGGGCGGGGAGACCCAGTACTTC. Translating gives CSGTGTGGGETQYF. The V call is TRBV29-1, the J call TRBJ2-5, with TRBD1 identical over 12 bases. The V gene end was trimmed by 7 bases and the J gene end by 5 bases; junction bases not matched to a gene: 8. Germline V CDR1 and CDR2: SQVTM, ANQGSEA. This CDR3 is built from 14 residues.

The CDR3 is CASIADRTNEKLFF. In DNA form, the CDR3 reads TGTGCCAGCATCGCCGACAGAACTAATGAAAAACTGTTTTTT. The V and J genes are TRBV5-6 and TRBJ1-4; D perhaps matches TRBD1 (5 bases). The CDR3 sequence is 14 residues long. CDR1 and CDR2 (germline): SGHDT, YYEEEE. Trimming shortened V by 6 bases and J by 1 base, and 10 bases separated the two germline ends.

The V gene is TRBV3-1 (or the pseudogene TRBV3-2), the J gene TRBJ1-2, with TRBD1 matching 7 bases. V dropped 3 bases and J dropped 6; count of bases not matched to a gene: 7. The germline CDR1 and CDR2 sequences are LGHDT and YNNKEL (reference sequence). This CDR3 has 14 amino acids. CDR3 in DNA: TGTGCCAGCAGCCAGTTCAGGGACAGCCATGGCTACACCTTC. It specifies CASSQFRDSHGYTF.

V and J are TRBV6-5 and TRBJ1-6; D is unresolved. This CDR3 is 15 amino acids long. V was clipped by 6 bases and J by 5 bases, with 14 bases between them. Germline V gene lookup returns CDR1 MNHEY and CDR2 SVGAGI. Here the CDR3 reads CASRFGSGHNSPLHF. The CDR3 nucleotides read TGTGCCAGCAGATTCGGGTCCGGGCATAATTCACCCCTCCACTTT.

The genes are TRBV25-1 and TRBJ2-1; D might be TRBD2 (6 bases). Looked up from germline, CDR1 is MGHDK and CDR2 is SYGVNS. V was trimmed by 8 bases and J by 5 bases, leaving 16 bases between them. The CDR3 contains 14 residues. CDR3 in amino acids: CASGGYNLNNEQFF. The CDR3 region has the DNA TGTGCCAGCGGGGGGTACAATTTGAACAATGAGCAGTTCTTC.

This sequence joins TRBV27 and TRBJ2-1, with 9 bases that match TRBD2. The CDR3 covers 16 residues. Germline CDR1 is MNHEY and CDR2 is SMNVEV (reference sequence). The J segment lost 4 bases and the V segment lost 1 base, leaving 5 bases of the junction unmatched. The CDR3 region is CASSLWSSGVYNEQFF. In nucleotides, the CDR3 is TGTGCCAGCAGTTTATGGTCTAGCGGGGTGTACAATGAGCAGTTCTTC.

This clone was picked up many times. The chain is built from TRBV5-6 and TRBJ2-1; TRBD1 agrees at 12 bases. Germline V gene sequence: CDR1 SGHDT, CDR2 YYEEEE. V lost 3 bases and J lost 6; bases outside the gene matches: 4. The CDR3 has 15 residues. CDR3 sequence (DNA): TGTGCCAGCAGCTCCGGGACAGGGGGCTTCAATGAGCAGTTCTTC. It specifies CASSSGTGGFNEQFF.

This clone was counted once. The rearrangement joins TRBV2 to TRBJ2-7, with 11 bases identical to TRBD2. The CDR3 spans 15 residues. Trimming removed 1 base from V and 3 bases from J; junction bases left unmatched: 2. Germline V gene sequence: CDR1 SNHLY, CDR2 FYNNEI. The CDR3 sequence: CASSEVLAGGYEQYF. The CDR3 bases are TGTGCCAGCAGTGAAGTTCTAGCGGGGGGCTACGAGCAGTACTTC.

The chain recombines TRBV7-8 with TRBJ1-1, with TRBD1 matching 7 bases. CDR3 length: 15 residues. The V and J ends lost 0 bases and 5 bases, in that order; junction bases with no gene match: 6. Per germline, CDR1 SGHVS and CDR2 FQNEAQ. The CDR3 sequence: CASSLAGQSGTEAFF. CDR3 nucleotide sequence: TGTGCCAGCAGCTTAGCGGGACAGTCGGGGACTGAAGCTTTCTTT.

This clone was picked up one time. V usage is TRBV9 and J usage is TRBJ2-3; D remains unclear. The CDR3 is 13 amino acids. The germline V and J ends were trimmed by 4 bases and 2 bases, with 8 bases remaining between them. From germline, CDR1 is SGDLS and CDR2 YYNGEE. The CDR3 here is CASSPLLTDTQYF. CDR3 nucleotides: TGTGCCAGCAGCCCCCTGCTCACAGATACGCAGTATTTT.

Only a few counts were recorded for this clone. The chain employs TRBV11-2 and TRBJ2-2, with D perhaps TRBD1 (6 bases). Trimming left V 6 bases short and J 7 bases short, with 15 bases between. The CDR3 spans 14 residues. The germline gives CDR1 SGHAT, CDR2 FQNNGV. The CDR3 reads CASSLWGQDGELFF. DNA for the CDR3: TGTGCCAGCAGTTTATGGGGGCAGGACGGGGAGCTGTTTTTT.

The chain couples TRBV25-1 to TRBJ2-5, with a possible D match to TRBD1 (6 bases). The CDR3 is 12 residues long. The ends were cut back, 6 bases at V and 3 bases at J, with 8 bases in the middle. CDR1 is MGHDK and CDR2 is SYGVNS in the germline V gene. The CDR3 loop reads CASRHREETQYF. DNA for the CDR3: TGTGCCAGCAGACACAGGGAAGAGACCCAGTACTTC.

The chain joins TRBV11-1 to TRBJ2-2, with D perhaps TRBD1 (6 bases). This CDR3 has 16 residues. V shed 5 bases and J shed 4 bases, with 17 bases lying between them. CDR1 and CDR2 (germline): SGHAT, FQDESV (reference sequence). Here the CDR3 reads CASSPAAGVGTGELFF. CDR3 sequence (DNA): TGTGCCAGCAGCCCCGCGGCAGGGGTCGGCACCGGGGAGCTGTTTTTT.

This rearrangement joins TRBV9 to TRBJ2-5, with D possibly matching TRBD2 (6 bases). The germline V gene encodes CDR1 SGDLS and CDR2 YYNGEE. Trimming removed 0 bases at V and 4 bases at J, with 13 bases between. CDR3 length: 15 amino acids. The CDR3 loop is CASSVGGRPPETQYF. The CDR3 bases are TGTGCCAGCAGCGTAGGAGGGAGGCCTCCAGAGACCCAGTACTTC.

This clone was observed a few times. The junction departs from the called germline gene at one end, perhaps through a read error. The chain uses TRBV12-3 or TRBV12-4 and TRBJ1-5; unclear D gene. CDR3 length equals 12 residues. CDR3 region: CASGFGNQPQHF. The DNA for the CDR3 is TGTGCCAGCGGTTTTGGGAATCAGCCCCAGCATTTT.

The chain carries TRBV2 and TRBJ1-5, with no clear D. The V end lost 2 bases, the J end lost 9 bases, and 17 bases lay between the germline ends. This CDR3 has 15 amino acids. Germline assignment: CDR1 SNHLY and CDR2 FYNNEI. The CDR3 DNA sequence: TGTGCCAGCAGTGAAATTCGGTCACCAGAGGTGCCCCAGCATTTT. The encoded protein is CASSEIRSPEVPQHF. Full variable domain (remainder filled in from reference TRBV2 and TRBJ1-5): EPEVTQTPSHQVTQMGQEVILRCVPISNHLYFYWYRQILGQKVEFLVSFYNNEISEKSEIFDDQFSVERPDGSNFTLKIRSTKLEDSAMYFCASSEIRSPEVPQHFGDGTRLSIL.

The chain uses TRBV6-6 and TRBJ1-1, with D hard to call. Germline V CDR1 and CDR2: MNHNY, SVGAGI (reference sequence). The CDR3 runs to 13 residues. Trimming took off 4 bases at V and 1 base at J, with 7 bases between the two ends. This CDR3 reads CASSSIPNTEAFF. CDR3 sequence (DNA): TGTGCCAGCAGTTCTATCCCGAACACTGAAGCTTTCTTT.

CDR3 DNA: TGCAGCGCCGCGGAGTACTCTAGCACAGATACGCAGTATTTT. Translated, it gives CSAAEYSSTDTQYF. The J gene is TRBJ2-3, the V gene TRBV29-1; the D is unclear. V lost 7 bases, J lost 0 bases, and 14 bases lay in between. The CDR3 runs 14 residues. Germline CDR1 SQVTM, CDR2 ANQGSEA.

The chain recombines TRBV6-5 with TRBJ1-6, with a tentative D call TRBD1 (5 bases). The CDR3 runs to 15 residues. Between the trimmed V and J ends, which lost 7 bases and 7 bases, there was a span of 17 bases. CDR1 and CDR2 from the germline V gene are MNHEY and SVGAGI. The CDR3 DNA reads as TGTGCCAGCACTAGTAGGAGACAGACGAATTCACCCCTCCACTTT. It is translated as CASTSRRQTNSPLHF.

Only one count was recorded for this clone. J is TRBJ1-6 and V is TRBV9; D is perhaps TRBD1 (5 bases). There are 19 residues in the CDR3. V lost 0 bases and J 0 bases, leaving 16 bases between the germline ends. Germline V CDR1 and CDR2: SGDLS, YYNGEE. The CDR3 is CASSVAPGGHLSYNSPLHF. The DNA for the CDR3 is TGTGCCAGCAGCGTAGCTCCCGGAGGACACCTCTCCTATAATTCACCCCTCCACTTT. The variable domain in full, with the rest retrieved from reference TRBV9 and TRBJ1-6, is DSGVTQTPKHLITATGQRVTLRCSPRSGDLSVYWYQQSLDQGLQFLIQYYNGEERAKGNILERFSAQQFPDLHSELNLSSLELGDSALYFCASSVAPGGHLSYNSPLHFGNGTRLTVT.

The rearrangement joins TRBV3-1 (or the pseudogene TRBV3-2) to TRBJ1-5; TRBD1 agrees at 7 bases. The V gene end was trimmed by 5 bases and the J gene end by 4 bases; junction bases not matched to a gene: 2. CDR3 length: 13 residues. Per the germline V gene, CDR1 is LGHDT and CDR2 is YNNKEL (reference sequence). CDR3 in DNA: TGTGCCAGCAGCTTGACAGGGAATCAGCCCCAGCATTTT. Translated: CASSLTGNQPQHF.

This clone was detected a few times. The CDR3: CASSFLIDRKNTEAFF. CDR3 in DNA: TGTGCCAGCAGTTTTCTGATAGACAGAAAGAACACTGAAGCTTTCTTT. V is TRBV28 and J is TRBJ1-1, with D possibly TRBD1 on 5 matching bases. V dropped 3 bases and J dropped 1 base, with 15 bases sitting between them. Looked up from germline, CDR1 is MDHEN and CDR2 is SYDVKM. The CDR3 extends over 16 amino acids.

A single count supports this clone. The gene calls are TRBV19 and TRBJ1-4, with D tentatively TRBD1 (5 bases). The V gene's germline CDR1 is LNHDA and CDR2 SQIVND (reference sequence). Trimming stripped 4 bases from V and 8 bases from J, with 11 bases between. CDR3 length: 13 amino acids. The CDR3 nucleotides read TGTGCCAGTAGTAGGGGACTGGGAGAAAAACTGTTTTTT. As protein: CASSRGLGEKLFF.

DNA of the CDR3: TGTGCCAGCAGCTTTTACAGGAGCACAGATACGCAGTATTTT. Its protein is CASSFYRSTDTQYF. The chain employs TRBV11-1 and TRBJ2-3; a weak D match, TRBD1 (5 bases). Per the germline V gene, CDR1 is SGHAT and CDR2 is FQDESV (reference sequence). V dropped 3 bases and J dropped 0 bases, with 7 bases sitting between them. The CDR3 length is 14 residues.

The chain uses TRBV13 and TRBJ2-2; perhaps TRBD2 as D (5 bases). This CDR3 region has 12 residues. Trimming removed 3 bases from V and 10 bases from J, with 9 bases in between. CDR1 is PRHDT, CDR2 FYEKMQ, per germline (reference sequence). CDR3 nucleotide sequence: TGTGCCAGCAGCTTTCTCCGGGAGGAGCTGTTTTTT. Encoded protein: CASSFLREELFF.